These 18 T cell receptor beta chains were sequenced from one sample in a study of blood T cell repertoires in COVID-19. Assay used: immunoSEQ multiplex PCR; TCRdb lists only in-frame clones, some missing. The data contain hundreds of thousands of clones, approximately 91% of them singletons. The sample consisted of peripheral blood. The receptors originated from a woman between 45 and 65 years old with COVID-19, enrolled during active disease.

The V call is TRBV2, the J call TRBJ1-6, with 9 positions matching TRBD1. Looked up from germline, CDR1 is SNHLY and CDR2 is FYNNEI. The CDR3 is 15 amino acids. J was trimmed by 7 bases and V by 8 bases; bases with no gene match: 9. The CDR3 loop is CASGDDRGSNSPLHF. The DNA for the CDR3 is TGTGCCAGCGGGGACGACAGGGGGAGCAATTCACCCCTCCACTTT.

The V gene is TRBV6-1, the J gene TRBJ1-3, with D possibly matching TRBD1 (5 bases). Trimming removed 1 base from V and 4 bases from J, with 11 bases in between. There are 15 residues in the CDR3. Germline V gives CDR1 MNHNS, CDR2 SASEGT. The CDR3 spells CASSEVGGYGNTIYF. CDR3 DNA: TGTGCCAGCAGTGAAGTGGGGGGATACGGAAACACCATATATTTT.

The CDR3, as DNA: TGTGCCAGCTCTCCCAAACAGGGACACACTGAAGCTTTCTTT. This gives the protein CASSPKQGHTEAFF. This chain connects TRBV18 to TRBJ1-1; tentative D call: TRBD1 (6 bases). The length of the CDR3 is 14 residues. V lost 6 bases, J lost 3 bases, and 14 bases lay in between. The germline gives CDR1 KGHSH, CDR2 LQKENI.

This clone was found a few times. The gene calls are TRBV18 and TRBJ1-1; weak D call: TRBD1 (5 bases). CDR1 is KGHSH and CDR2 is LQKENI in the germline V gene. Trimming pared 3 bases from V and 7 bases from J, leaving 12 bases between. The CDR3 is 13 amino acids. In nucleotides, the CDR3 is TGTGCCAGCTCACCCCAAAGGGGATTTGAAGCTTTCTTT. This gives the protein CASSPQRGFEAFF.

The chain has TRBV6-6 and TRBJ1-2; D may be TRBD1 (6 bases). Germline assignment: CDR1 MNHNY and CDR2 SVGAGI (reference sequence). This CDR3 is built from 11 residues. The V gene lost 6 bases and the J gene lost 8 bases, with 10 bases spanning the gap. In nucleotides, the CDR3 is TGTGCCAGCAGCCGCCAGGGGGGCTACACCTTC. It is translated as CASSRQGGYTF.

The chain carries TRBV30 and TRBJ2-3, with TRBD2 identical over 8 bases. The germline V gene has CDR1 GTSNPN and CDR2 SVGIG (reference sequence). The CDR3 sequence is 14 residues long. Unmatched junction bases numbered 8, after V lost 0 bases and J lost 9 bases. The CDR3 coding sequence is TGTGCCTGGAGTGTCCCCGGGGGGGGCCGGACGCAGTATTTT. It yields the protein CAWSVPGGGRTQYF.

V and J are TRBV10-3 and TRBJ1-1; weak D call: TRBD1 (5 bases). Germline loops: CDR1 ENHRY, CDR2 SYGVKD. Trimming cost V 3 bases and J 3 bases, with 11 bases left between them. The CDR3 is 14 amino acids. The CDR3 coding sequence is TGTGCCATCAGTGACCCGGGGGGGGACACTGAAGCTTTCTTT. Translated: CAISDPGGDTEAFF.

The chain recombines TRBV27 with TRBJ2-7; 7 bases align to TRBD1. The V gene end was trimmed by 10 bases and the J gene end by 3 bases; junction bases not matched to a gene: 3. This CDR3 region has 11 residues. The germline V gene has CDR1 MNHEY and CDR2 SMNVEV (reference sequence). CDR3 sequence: CATWTGYEQYF. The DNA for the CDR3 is TGTGCCACCTGGACAGGCTACGAGCAGTACTTC.

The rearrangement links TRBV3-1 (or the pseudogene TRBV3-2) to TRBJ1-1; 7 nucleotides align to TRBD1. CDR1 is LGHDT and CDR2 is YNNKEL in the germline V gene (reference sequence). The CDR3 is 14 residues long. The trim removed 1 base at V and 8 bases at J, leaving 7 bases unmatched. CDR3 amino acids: CASSQVGGTAEAFF. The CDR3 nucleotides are TGTGCCAGCAGCCAAGTAGGGGGGACAGCCGAAGCTTTCTTT.

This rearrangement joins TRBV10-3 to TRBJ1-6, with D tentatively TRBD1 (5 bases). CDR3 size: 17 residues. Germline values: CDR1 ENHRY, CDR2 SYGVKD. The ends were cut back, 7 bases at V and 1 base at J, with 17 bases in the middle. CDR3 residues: CAIKEGRSPSYNSPLHF. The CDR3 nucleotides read TGTGCCATCAAGGAGGGGCGCTCCCCTTCCTATAATTCACCCCTCCACTTT.

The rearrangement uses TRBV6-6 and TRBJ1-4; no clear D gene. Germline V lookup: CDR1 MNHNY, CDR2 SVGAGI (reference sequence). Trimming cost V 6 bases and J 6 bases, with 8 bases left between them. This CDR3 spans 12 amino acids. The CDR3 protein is CASSPEDEKLFF. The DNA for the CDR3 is TGTGCCAGCAGCCCCGAGGATGAAAAACTGTTTTTT.

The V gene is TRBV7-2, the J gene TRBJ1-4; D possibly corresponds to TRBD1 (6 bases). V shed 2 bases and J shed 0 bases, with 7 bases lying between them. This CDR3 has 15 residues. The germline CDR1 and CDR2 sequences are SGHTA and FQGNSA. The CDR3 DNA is TGTGCCAGCAGCTTAAGGGGGTCAACTAATGAAAAACTGTTTTTT. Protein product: CASSLRGSTNEKLFF.

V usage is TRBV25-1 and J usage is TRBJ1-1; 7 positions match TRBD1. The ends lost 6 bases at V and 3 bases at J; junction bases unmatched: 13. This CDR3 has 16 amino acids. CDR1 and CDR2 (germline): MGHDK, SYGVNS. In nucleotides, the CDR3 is TGTGCCAGCAGCAGGTTCGACAGGGTGGTGGACACTGAAGCTTTCTTT. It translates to CASSRFDRVVDTEAFF.

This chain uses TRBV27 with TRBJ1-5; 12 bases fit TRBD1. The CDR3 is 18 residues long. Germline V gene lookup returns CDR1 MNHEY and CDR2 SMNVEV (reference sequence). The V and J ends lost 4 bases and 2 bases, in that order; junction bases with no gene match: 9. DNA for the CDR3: TGTGCCAGCAGTTACCCGGGACAGGGGGCCGAGGGCAATCAGCCCCAGCATTTT. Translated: CASSYPGQGAEGNQPQHF.

The CDR3 protein is CATSDTSGGLNEQFF. The DNA of the CDR3 is TGTGCCACCAGTGATACTAGCGGGGGGCTGAATGAGCAGTTCTTC. The genes are TRBV24-1 and TRBJ2-1; TRBD2 matches at 12 bases. Germline V gene data show CDR1 as KGHDR and CDR2 as SFDVKD. J was trimmed by 7 bases and V by 3 bases; bases with no gene match: 3. This CDR3 has 15 residues.

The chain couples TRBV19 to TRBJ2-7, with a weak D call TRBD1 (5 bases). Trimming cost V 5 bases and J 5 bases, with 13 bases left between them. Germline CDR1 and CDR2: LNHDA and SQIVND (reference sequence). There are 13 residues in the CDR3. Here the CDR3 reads CASSVQGTDEQYF. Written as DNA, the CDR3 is TGTGCCAGTAGTGTCCAGGGAACCGACGAGCAGTACTTC.

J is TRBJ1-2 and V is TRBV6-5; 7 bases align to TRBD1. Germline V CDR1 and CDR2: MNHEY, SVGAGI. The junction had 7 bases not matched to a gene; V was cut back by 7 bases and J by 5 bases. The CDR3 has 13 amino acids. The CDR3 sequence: CASTRDSSYGYTF. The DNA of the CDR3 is TGTGCCAGCACCCGGGACAGCTCATATGGCTACACCTTC.

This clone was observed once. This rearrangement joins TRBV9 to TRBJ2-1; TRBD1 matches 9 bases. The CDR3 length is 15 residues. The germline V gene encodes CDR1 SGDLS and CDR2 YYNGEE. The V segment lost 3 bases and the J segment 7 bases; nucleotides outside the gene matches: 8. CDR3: CASSARDRVLNEQFF. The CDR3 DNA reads TGTGCCAGCAGCGCCCGGGACAGGGTTTTGAATGAGCAGTTCTTC.